The 31 T cell receptor beta chains in this list originate from one sample, sequenced in a study of shared clonotypes between healthy human individuals (dated by TCRdb to the early 2020s). Library construction relied on the immunoSEQ multiplex PCR assay. Sourced from immuneACCESS, this table was stored by TCRdb with only in-frame sequences that have V and J called. A share of the clones is absent; for the studies checked, an unresolved V gene accounts for under half, and the remainder has no known explanation. The sample includes about 980,000 clones, with less than 85% observed a single time. The top ten clonotypes cover approximately 1.5% of the sample. Input material: memory CD4+ T cells sorted from blood. Per the publication, the cell subset or site label means: CD45RA-negative fraction. These receptors all come from a man between 18 and 35 years old in good health.

The chain employs TRBV7-2 and TRBJ2-3; D uncertain. Trimming took off 4 bases at V and 8 bases at J, with 13 bases between the two ends. The CDR3 totals 13 residues. CDR1 SGHTA and CDR2 FQGNSA come from the germline V gene. The CDR3 reads CASSYQTRGTQYF. Written as DNA, the CDR3 is TGTGCCAGCAGCTACCAGACCAGAGGTACGCAGTATTTT.

The J gene is TRBJ2-7, the V gene TRBV6-5; D unclear. The V end was cut by 6 bases, the J end by 0 bases, with 15 bases between. The CDR3 has 15 amino acids. From germline, CDR1 is MNHEY and CDR2 SVGAGI. In DNA, the CDR3 is TGTGCCAGCAGAGTCAGCAGGTCGCCCTCCTACGAGCAGTACTTC. Protein: CASRVSRSPSYEQYF.

The chain is built from TRBV18 and TRBJ1-2, with D perhaps TRBD1 (6 bases). The CDR3 is made up of 13 amino acids. V was trimmed by 2 bases and J by 8 bases, leaving 12 bases between them. The germline V gene encodes CDR1 KGHSH and CDR2 LQKENI. In DNA, the CDR3 is TGTGCCAGCTCACCATCACAGGGACCGGGCTACACCTTC. Its protein is CASSPSQGPGYTF.

As regards this clone: Other nucleotide sequences from this sample produce the same CDR3. The chain is built from TRBV18 and TRBJ2-3, with D hard to call. CDR1 is KGHSH, CDR2 LQKENI, per germline. The CDR3 is made up of 12 amino acids. Trimming removed 2 bases from V and 3 bases from J, with 3 bases in between. The CDR3 bases are TGTGCCAGCTCACCAAGTACAGATACGCAGTATTTT. Translated: CASSPSTDTQYF.

The chain has TRBV5-1 and TRBJ2-7, with a weak D call TRBD1 (5 bases). The CDR3 sequence is 14 residues long. Germline V CDR1 and CDR2: SGHRS, YFSETQ. Trimming cost V 2 bases and J 3 bases, with 12 bases left between them. Written as DNA, the CDR3 is TGCGCCAGCAGCTTTCAGGGTCCAGGCTACGAGCAGTACTTC. This encodes CASSFQGPGYEQYF.

The V call is TRBV10-3, the J call TRBJ1-2, with 7 nucleotides matching TRBD1. The germline V gene has CDR1 ENHRY and CDR2 SYGVKD. Losses at the gene ends were 6 bases for V and 8 bases for J; bases not matched to a gene: 15. This CDR3 has 15 residues. Here the CDR3 DNA reads TGTGCCATCAGCCTGGGACAGACCACCTCCGAGGGCTACACCTTC. This codes for CAISLGQTTSEGYTF.

This chain joins TRBV11-3 and TRBJ2-3; TRBD2 is a possible D gene (6 bases). The CDR3 spans 16 residues. V was trimmed by 0 bases and J by 1 base, leaving 11 bases between them. The germline V gene has CDR1 SGHNT and CDR2 YENEEA. The chain's CDR3 is CASSLDSGGGTDTQYF. The CDR3 coding sequence is TGTGCCAGCAGCTTAGATTCAGGAGGGGGCACAGATACGCAGTATTTT.

The V call is TRBV7-2, the J call TRBJ2-1, with 7 bases aligning to TRBD1. This CDR3 region has 13 residues. V shed 11 bases and J 7 bases; nucleotides not matched to a gene: 11. Per the germline V gene, CDR1 is SGHTA and CDR2 is FQGNSA. The CDR3 DNA follows: TGTGCCTGCGCCCGGAGACAGGGAAATGAGCAGTTCTTC. Translated, it gives CACARRQGNEQFF.

This CDR3 is CASSLGQGLRPRKTITGNTIYF. The CDR3 DNA sequence: TGTGCCAGCAGTTTAGGACAGGGTTTAAGACCGAGAAAAACCATAACTGGAAACACCATATATTTT. The rearrangement links TRBV28 to TRBJ1-3; TRBD1 agrees at 8 bases. The CDR3 runs to 22 residues. V gave up 2 bases and J gave up 2 bases; unmatched junction bases: 23. CDR1 is MDHEN, CDR2 SYDVKM, per germline.

This clone was seen only once. The gene calls are TRBV5-8 and TRBJ2-7; D gene unclear. Trimming removed 0 bases at V and 7 bases at J, with 14 bases between. Looked up from germline, CDR1 is SGHTS and CDR2 is YDEGEE. The CDR3 runs to 14 residues. The CDR3: CASSLEARLGEQYF. CDR3 DNA sequence: TGTGCCAGCAGCTTGGAGGCCCGGCTTGGGGAGCAGTACTTC. The full variable domain, rest sourced from reference TRBV5-8 and TRBJ2-7, is EAGVTQSPTHLIKTRGQQATLRCSPISGHTSVYWYQQALGLGLQFLLWYDEGEERNRGNFPPRFSGRQFPNYSSELNVNALELEDSALYLCASSLEARLGEQYFGPGTRLTVT.

The chain is built from TRBV2 and TRBJ2-3; TRBD2 matches 8 bases. Unmatched junction bases numbered 6, after V lost 7 bases and J lost 6 bases. Germline V gene data show CDR1 as SNHLY and CDR2 as FYNNEI. The CDR3 consists of 13 residues. The CDR3, as DNA: TGTGCCAGCACCGGGGGGGGTTGGGATACGCAGTATTTT. It encodes CASTGGGWDTQYF. Full variable domain (outside the CDR3, taken from reference TRBV2 and TRBJ2-3): EPEVTQTPSHQVTQMGQEVILRCVPISNHLYFYWYRQILGQKVEFLVSFYNNEISEKSEIFDDQFSVERPDGSNFTLKIRSTKLEDSAMYFCASTGGGWDTQYFGPGTRLTVL.

V usage is TRBV5-1 and J usage is TRBJ2-3; D may be TRBD1 or TRBD2 (7 bases each). The V gene lost 3 bases and the J gene lost 6 bases, with 14 bases spanning the gap. Germline CDR1 SGHRS, CDR2 YFSETQ. The CDR3 is made up of 14 amino acids. The CDR3 nucleotides read TGCGCCAGCAGCTCCGACAGGGAGGGTGATACGCAGTATTTT. Its translation: CASSSDREGDTQYF.

This chain links TRBV10-3 with TRBJ2-6; D not resolved. Germline CDR1 and CDR2: ENHRY and SYGVKD. The CDR3 is 12 amino acids. Trimming pared 8 bases from V and 0 bases from J, leaving 2 bases between. This CDR3 is CAILSGANVLTF. Written as DNA, the CDR3 is TGTGCCATCCTCTCTGGGGCCAACGTCCTGACTTTC.

V and J are TRBV6-6 and TRBJ2-7; D might be TRBD1 or TRBD2, each matching 7 bases. Germline V lookup: CDR1 MNHNY, CDR2 SVGAGI (reference sequence). Trimming removed 10 bases from V and 11 bases from J, with 27 bases in between. This CDR3 is 14 amino acids long. The DNA for the CDR3 is TGTGCCACCGCCGGGGGGCAGGGGGTACGGATGAAGTACTTC. Translating it yields CATAGGQGVRMKYF.

The chain employs TRBV5-4 and TRBJ2-7, with 14 nucleotides matching TRBD2. The length of the CDR3 is 15 residues. CDR1 SGHNT and CDR2 YYREEE come from the germline V gene (reference sequence). Losses at the gene ends were 4 bases for V and 7 bases for J; bases not matched to a gene: 7. CDR3 protein: CASSAGLAGVEEQYF. CDR3 nucleotides: TGTGCCAGCAGCGCGGGACTAGCGGGAGTAGAGGAGCAGTACTTC. Supplemented by reference TRBV5-4 and TRBJ2-7, the full variable domain reads ETGVTQSPTHLIKTRGQQVTLRCSSQSGHNTVSWYQQALGQGPQFIFQYYREEENGRGNFPPRFSGLQFPNYSSELNVNALELDDSALYLCASSAGLAGVEEQYFGPGTRLTVT.

In its sample, this clone was seen a few times. Other DNA sequences in the sample encode the same CDR3. This chain links TRBV7-2 with TRBJ2-1, with 9 bases that match TRBD2. V shed 3 bases and J 4 bases; nucleotides not matched to a gene: 4. Per the germline V gene, CDR1 is SGHTA and CDR2 is FQGNSA. The CDR3 totals 15 residues. CDR3: CASSFVTSGYNEQFF. Here the CDR3 DNA reads TGTGCCAGCAGCTTCGTGACTAGCGGTTACAATGAGCAGTTCTTC.

The genes are TRBV7-8 and TRBJ2-4, with a weak D call TRBD1 (6 bases). Germline V CDR1 and CDR2: SGHVS, FQNEAQ. The CDR3 spans 16 residues. V gave up 1 base and J gave up 0 bases, with 10 bases separating them. The chain's CDR3 is CASSLVFRGAKNIQYF. The CDR3 bases are TGTGCCAGCAGCTTAGTTTTCAGGGGAGCCAAAAACATTCAGTACTTC. The whole variable domain, filled in from reference TRBV7-8 and TRBJ2-4, reads GAGVSQSPRYKVAKRGQDVALRCDPISGHVSLFWYQQALGQGPEFLTYFQNEAQLDKSGLPSDRFFAERPEGSVSTLKIQRTQQEDSAVYLCASSLVFRGAKNIQYFGAGTRLSVL.

The chain combines TRBV7-9 with TRBJ1-2; no firm D call. Germline V gene sequence: CDR1 SEHNR, CDR2 FQNEAQ (reference sequence). The CDR3 contains 14 residues. V lost 2 bases and J 0 bases, leaving 7 bases between the germline ends. The CDR3 protein is CASSLPGSNYGYTF. The CDR3 nucleotides read TGTGCCAGCAGCTTACCCGGATCTAACTATGGCTACACCTTC.

This rearrangement joins TRBV15 to TRBJ1-3; D not resolved. The germline V and J ends were trimmed by 0 bases and 1 base, with 10 bases remaining between them. This CDR3 has 16 residues. The germline gives CDR1 LNHNV, CDR2 YYDKDF (reference sequence). The CDR3 spells CATSRDSPGSGNTIYF. The CDR3 DNA reads TGTGCCACCAGCAGAGATTCTCCAGGTTCTGGAAACACCATATATTTT.

The rearrangement links TRBV5-1 to TRBJ1-4, with TRBD1 matching over 9 bases. This CDR3 comprises 17 residues. J was trimmed by 3 bases and V by 0 bases; bases with no gene match: 6. Per the germline V gene, CDR1 is SGHRS and CDR2 is YFSETQ. The CDR3 DNA reads as TGCGCCAGCAGCTTGGGACAGGGGGTTACCGCTAATGAAAAACTGTTTTTT. Encoded protein: CASSLGQGVTANEKLFF.

This clone was counted at least ten times. V usage is TRBV19 and J usage is TRBJ1-1, with D hard to call. Germline V gene data show CDR1 as LNHDA and CDR2 as SQIVND (reference sequence). V was pared by 9 bases and J by 1 base, with 15 bases between. The CDR3 loop spans 14 amino acids. CDR3 amino acids: CASHSHKSNTEAFF. In DNA form, the CDR3 reads TGTGCCAGCCACTCCCACAAGTCGAACACTGAAGCTTTCTTT.

This chain connects TRBV6-1 to TRBJ1-3; weak D call: TRBD1 (6 bases). CDR3 length: 12 amino acids. V was trimmed by 7 bases and J by 3 bases, leaving 7 bases between them. Germline V gives CDR1 MNHNS, CDR2 SASEGT. In DNA form, the CDR3 reads TGTGCCAGCAAGGGGGTTGGAAACACCATATATTTT. Protein product: CASKGVGNTIYF.

The J gene is TRBJ1-5, the V gene TRBV30; 8 bases are shared with TRBD1. Germline CDR1 is GTSNPN and CDR2 is SVGIG (reference sequence). With 3 bases clipped from V and 3 bases from J, the junction kept 4 bases outside the gene matches. CDR3 length: 14 amino acids. The chain's CDR3 is CAWSKQGDNQPQHF. DNA of the CDR3: TGTGCCTGGAGCAAACAGGGGGACAATCAGCCCCAGCATTTT.

V is TRBV19 and J is TRBJ2-7; TRBD1 agrees at 8 bases. Germline assignment: CDR1 LNHDA and CDR2 SQIVND (reference sequence). With 5 bases clipped from V and 1 base from J, the junction kept 4 bases outside the gene matches. This CDR3 has 14 amino acids. CDR3 amino acids: CASSPDRGSYEQYF. For the CDR3, the DNA is TGTGCCAGTAGTCCAGACAGGGGATCCTACGAGCAGTACTTC.

The chain employs TRBV7-8 and TRBJ2-7; D is uncertain. V lost 2 bases and J lost 4, with 3 bases in between. Looked up from germline, CDR1 is SGHVS and CDR2 is FQNEAQ. CDR3 length: 11 amino acids. The CDR3 sequence is CASSLLYEQYF. DNA of the CDR3: TGTGCCAGCAGCTTACTATACGAGCAGTACTTC.

J is TRBJ2-7 and V is TRBV4-3; TRBD2 is a possible D gene (5 bases). Germline CDR1 LGHNA, CDR2 YSLEER. The CDR3 runs 17 residues. The V gene lost 3 bases and the J gene lost 4 bases, with 22 bases spanning the gap. CDR3 protein: CASSHLRGSAVEYEQYF. The CDR3 DNA is TGCGCCAGCAGCCATTTGCGCGGGTCAGCGGTTGAATACGAGCAGTACTTC.

This clone was detected a few times. This chain connects TRBV27 to TRBJ1-2; unclear D gene. The CDR3 consists of 13 residues. The V end was cut by 6 bases, the J end by 8 bases, with 16 bases between. The V gene's germline CDR1 is MNHEY and CDR2 SMNVEV (reference sequence). The CDR3 DNA sequence: TGTGCCAGCAGACACGGGGAGGGTCGGGGCTACACCTTC. Protein: CASRHGEGRGYTF.

Note on this clone: The same CDR3 can be traced to other DNA sequences in this sample. V is TRBV10-1 and J is TRBJ1-5, with D unclear. Trimming removed 3 bases at V and 6 bases at J, with 6 bases between. This CDR3 has 12 amino acids. The V gene's germline CDR1 is WNHNN and CDR2 SYGVQD (reference sequence). CDR3 loop: CASSDSGQPQHF. In DNA, the CDR3 is TGCGCCAGCAGTGACAGCGGTCAGCCCCAGCATTTT.

The gene calls are TRBV5-6 and TRBJ2-3, with unresolved D. The germline V gene encodes CDR1 SGHDT and CDR2 YYEEEE. The CDR3 is 12 amino acids. V was shortened by 4 bases and J by 9 bases, with 12 bases between the two germline ends. CDR3 sequence: CASSPGPGTQYF. The DNA of the CDR3 is TGTGCCAGCAGCCCTGGCCCCGGAACGCAGTATTTT. The variable domain in full, completed from reference TRBV5-6 and TRBJ2-3, reads DAGVTQSPTHLIKTRGQQVTLRCSPKSGHDTVSWYQQALGQGPQFIFQYYEEEERQRGNFPDRFSGHQFPNYSSELNVNALLLGDSALYLCASSPGPGTQYFGPGTRLTVL.

Only a few counts were recorded for this clone. This chain joins TRBV11-2 and TRBJ1-5; D perhaps matches TRBD1 (5 bases). The CDR3 contains 15 residues. The V gene's germline CDR1 is SGHAT and CDR2 FQNNGV. The V gene lost 5 bases and the J gene lost 4 bases, with 15 bases spanning the gap. CDR3: CASSPGSGGNQPQHF. The CDR3 bases are TGTGCCAGCAGCCCAGGATCGGGGGGTAATCAGCCCCAGCATTTT.

V gene TRBV2 combines with J gene TRBJ2-6; a weak D match, TRBD1 (6 bases). This CDR3 is built from 15 residues. Germline CDR1 SNHLY, CDR2 FYNNEI. V lost 6 bases to trimming and J lost 4 bases, with 13 bases between them. This chain's CDR3 is CASRDSSLGANVLTF. In DNA, the CDR3 is TGTGCCAGCAGGGACAGCTCTCTGGGGGCCAACGTCCTGACTTTC.